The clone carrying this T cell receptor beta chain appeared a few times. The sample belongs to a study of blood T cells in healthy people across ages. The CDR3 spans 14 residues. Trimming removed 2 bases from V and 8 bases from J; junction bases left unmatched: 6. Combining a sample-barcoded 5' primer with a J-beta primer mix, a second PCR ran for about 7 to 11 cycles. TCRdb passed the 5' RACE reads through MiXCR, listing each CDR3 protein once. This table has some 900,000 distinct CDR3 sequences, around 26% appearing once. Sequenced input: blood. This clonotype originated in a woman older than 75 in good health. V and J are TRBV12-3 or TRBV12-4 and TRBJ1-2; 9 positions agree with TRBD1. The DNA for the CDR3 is TGTGCCAGCAGTTTAAAGGGACAGGGAAGAGGCTACACCTTC. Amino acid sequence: CASSLKGQGRGYTF.